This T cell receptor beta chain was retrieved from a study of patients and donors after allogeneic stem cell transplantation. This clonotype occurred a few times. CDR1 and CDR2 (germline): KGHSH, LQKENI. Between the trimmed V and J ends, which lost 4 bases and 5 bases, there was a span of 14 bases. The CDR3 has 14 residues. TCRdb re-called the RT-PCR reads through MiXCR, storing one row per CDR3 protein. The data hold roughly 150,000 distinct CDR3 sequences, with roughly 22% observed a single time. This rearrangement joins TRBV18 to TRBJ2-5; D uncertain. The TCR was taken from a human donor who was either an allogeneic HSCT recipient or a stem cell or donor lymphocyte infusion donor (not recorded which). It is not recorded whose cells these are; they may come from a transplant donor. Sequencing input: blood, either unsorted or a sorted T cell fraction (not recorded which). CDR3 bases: TGTGCCAGCTCACGGCCCGGGCGGTTGGAGACCCAGTACTTC. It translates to CASSRPGRLETQYF.